These 15 T cell receptor beta chains came from one sample sequenced in a study of cytomegalovirus exposure and HLA in healthy donors. A multiplex PCR was run with 60 Vbeta primers and 13 Jbeta primers. Here immunoSEQ multiplex PCR was the method, and the copy in TCRdb shows in-frame clones only, minus some. Of around 150,000 clones listed, approximately 72% were seen once; the top ten hold 1.4% to 1.5%. Sequenced material: PBMCs. These receptors came from a man aged 50-59 years in good health and CMV-seronegative.

The chain recombines TRBV10-1 with TRBJ2-5; no reliable D call. In germline, CDR1 is WNHNN, CDR2 SYGVQD (reference sequence). The V end lost 3 bases, the J end lost 1 base, and 9 bases lay between the germline ends. The CDR3 contains 14 residues. In nucleotides, the CDR3 is TGCGCCAGCAGTGATCCTCTCGGCCAAGAGACCCAGTACTTC. Protein: CASSDPLGQETQYF.

The V gene is TRBV5-4, the J gene TRBJ1-2, with 9 bases matching TRBD1. Germline loops: CDR1 SGHNT, CDR2 YYREEE (reference sequence). The ends lost 4 bases at V and 6 bases at J; junction bases unmatched: 7. CDR3 size: 14 residues. CDR3 sequence (DNA): TGTGCCAGCAGCCAGGACAGGGGAGGAGATGGCTACACCTTC. Translating it yields CASSQDRGGDGYTF.

The V call is TRBV6-5, the J call TRBJ2-5, with 8 positions matching TRBD2. V lost 6 bases to trimming and J lost 6 bases; unmatched junction nucleotides: 9. The CDR3 loop spans 14 amino acids. The V gene's germline CDR1 is MNHEY and CDR2 SVGAGI. The CDR3 loop reads CASSPAAGVKTQYF. CDR3 coding DNA: TGTGCCAGCAGCCCCGCAGCGGGGGTGAAGACCCAGTACTTC.

The chain couples TRBV6-5 to TRBJ1-1; D remains unclear. Germline V gene data show CDR1 as MNHEY and CDR2 as SVGAGI. V dropped 0 bases and J dropped 5 bases, with 7 bases sitting between them. The CDR3 extends over 13 amino acids. For the CDR3, the DNA is TGTGCCAGCAGTTACTCTACAGATACTGAAGCTTTCTTT. It yields the protein CASSYSTDTEAFF.

This clone turned up a few times. V is TRBV28 and J is TRBJ1-2; D gene ambiguous. V was cut by 6 bases and J by 0 bases, with 11 bases left in between. The CDR3 spans 14 residues. Germline loops: CDR1 MDHEN, CDR2 SYDVKM. CDR3 residues: CASSLQLTNYGYTF. For the CDR3, the DNA is TGTGCCAGCAGCCTACAGCTTACTAACTATGGCTACACCTTC.

V is TRBV19 and J is TRBJ1-2; TRBD1 matches at 10 bases. Germline V gene lookup returns CDR1 LNHDA and CDR2 SQIVND (reference sequence). J was trimmed by 4 bases and V by 10 bases; bases with no gene match: 3. There are 12 residues in the CDR3. The CDR3 sequence is CATRDRGYGYTF. In DNA form, the CDR3 reads TGTGCCACTCGGGACAGGGGCTATGGCTACACCTTC.

This CDR3 reads CAISGGQDMNTEAFF. The CDR3 bases are TGTGCCATCAGTGGGGGACAGGACATGAACACTGAAGCTTTCTTT. The chain couples TRBV10-3 to TRBJ1-1, with 8 bases lining up with TRBD1. CDR3 length: 15 amino acids. V shed 4 bases, J shed 0 bases, and the junction held 4 bases outside the gene matches. Germline loops: CDR1 ENHRY, CDR2 SYGVKD.

A word on this clone: Additional DNA sequences in this sample encode the identical CDR3. This chain joins TRBV4-2 and TRBJ1-6; D may be TRBD1 (6 bases). Between the trimmed V and J ends, which lost 0 bases and 7 bases, there was a span of 7 bases. This CDR3 region has 14 residues. CDR1 is LGHNA and CDR2 is YNFKEQ in the germline V gene. This chain's CDR3 is CASSQDRGNSPLHF. For the CDR3, the DNA is TGTGCCAGCAGCCAAGACAGGGGCAATTCACCCCTCCACTTT.

This clone turned up a few times. The chain recombines TRBV11-3 with TRBJ2-3; D not resolved. Germline-derived CDR1 and CDR2 are SGHNT and YENEEA. The CDR3 totals 12 residues. V gave up 3 bases and J gave up 6 bases, with 7 bases separating them. CDR3 coding DNA: TGTGCCAGCAGCTTTGGCGGCGATACGCAGTATTTT. This translates into CASSFGGDTQYF.

To note about this clone: The same CDR3 also results from other DNA sequences found in this sample. V and J are TRBV4-1 and TRBJ1-2; the match to TRBD1 covers 8 bases. The CDR3 is made up of 13 amino acids. Germline CDR1 reads MGHRA; CDR2 reads YSYEKL. V dropped 2 bases and J dropped 5; count of bases not matched to a gene: 1. For the CDR3, the DNA is TGCGCCAGCAGCCAAAGACAGGGGTATGGCTACACCTTC. Its protein product is CASSQRQGYGYTF.

This chain links TRBV7-9 with TRBJ2-1; tentatively, D is TRBD2 (5 bases). CDR3 length: 16 amino acids. Between the trimmed V and J ends, which lost 6 bases and 8 bases, there was a span of 23 bases. CDR1 is SEHNR, CDR2 FQNEAQ, per germline (reference sequence). This CDR3 reads CASRFPRTPTVDEQFF. The CDR3 DNA follows: TGTGCCAGCAGGTTCCCCCGGACTCCAACCGTAGATGAGCAGTTCTTC.

The chain joins TRBV5-1 to TRBJ2-3; 11 bases agree with TRBD2. The J segment lost 5 bases and the V segment lost 4 bases, leaving 9 bases of the junction unmatched. Germline loops: CDR1 SGHRS, CDR2 YFSETQ. CDR3 length: 16 amino acids. The CDR3 here is CASSPELAGALDTQYF. In nucleotides, the CDR3 is TGCGCCAGCAGCCCGGAACTAGCGGGGGCCCTAGATACGCAGTATTTT.

V gene TRBV5-1 combines with J gene TRBJ1-5; possibly TRBD1 for D (6 bases). CDR1 and CDR2 (germline): SGHRS, YFSETQ. The CDR3 has 13 residues. With 4 bases removed from V and 5 bases from J, the gap between germline ends came to 10 bases. Here the CDR3 reads CASSRDIDQPQHF. The CDR3 DNA is TGCGCCAGCAGCCGGGACATCGATCAGCCCCAGCATTTT.

The V gene is TRBV28, the J gene TRBJ1-1, with 7 bases that match TRBD1. After removal of 5 bases from V and 1 base from J, the junction contained 7 bases not matched to a gene. CDR3 size: 15 residues. Germline CDR1 is MDHEN and CDR2 is SYDVKM. For the CDR3, the DNA is TGTGCCAGCAGTATCGACAGGGTAGGGAACACTGAAGCTTTCTTT. Translated: CASSIDRVGNTEAFF.

CDR3 coding DNA: TGTGCCAGCGGGCGGGCCGCAGATACGCAGTATTTT. It encodes CASGRAADTQYF. The chain has TRBV6-6 and TRBJ2-3, with a possible D match to TRBD2 (5 bases). This CDR3 has 12 amino acids. V shed 8 bases and J shed 4 bases, with 10 bases lying between them. CDR1 MNHNY and CDR2 SVGAGI come from the germline V gene (reference sequence).